This TCR beta chain derives from a study of cytomegalovirus exposure and HLA in healthy donors. General study findings and limits: According to a subsequent analysis, TCR clusters from the first cohort were inclined to appear together in the 110 or so validation repertoires. Rarity held for most TCR sequences, but there were some public TCRs that occurred in many donors.

Profiled with immunoSEQ multiplex PCR; TCRdb holds only in-frame clones, not every one. The data hold some 320,000 clones, with around 87% observed a single time. As to this clone: The antigen is unknown.

The germline CDR1 and CDR2 sequences are SGHRS and YFSETQ. J lost 8 bases, V lost 2 bases, and 8 bases had no gene match. The CDR3 totals 15 residues. Sequenced input: PBMCs. This sequence joins TRBV5-1 and TRBJ1-2; TRBD1 matches 11 bases. The clonotype originates from a woman aged 25 to 45 in good health and CMV-seropositive. CDR3 region: CASSLWTGGQEGYTF. The CDR3 bases are TGCGCCAGCAGCTTATGGACAGGGGGCCAGGAAGGCTACACCTTC. Variable domain in full (rest from reference TRBV5-1 and TRBJ1-2): KAGVTQTPRYLIKTRGQQVTLSCSPISGHRSVSWYQQTPGQGLQFLFEYFSETQRNKGNFPGRFSGRQFSNSRSEMNVSTLELGDSALYLCASSLWTGGQEGYTFGSGTRLTVV.